This entry lists 20 T cell receptor beta chains sequenced from one sample in a study of early T cells in non-severe SARS-CoV-2 infection. Each CDR3 protein is one row after TCRdb ran MiXCR on the 5' RACE reads. The sample has 85,000 to 90,000 distinct CDR3 sequences, over 13% seen once. The sequencing input was whole blood. These receptors were collected from an adult who was a healthcare worker with PCR-confirmed SARS-CoV-2 infection or an uninfected control (not recorded which).

This clonotype was recorded a few times. This chain links TRBV11-2 with TRBJ1-6; tentatively, D is TRBD1 (5 bases). CDR1 is SGHAT, CDR2 FQNNGV, per germline. The CDR3 is 18 amino acids. Trimming took off 4 bases at V and 9 bases at J, with 25 bases between the two ends. CDR3 residues: CASSSGTLSVAAGSPLHF. As DNA, the CDR3 is TGTGCCAGCAGCTCCGGGACCCTTTCGGTTGCTGCGGGTTCACCCCTCCACTTT.

The rearrangement uses TRBV20-1 and TRBJ2-7; D unresolved. The length of the CDR3 is 15 residues. Deletions cut 2 bases from V and 3 bases from J, with 17 bases between. Germline loops: CDR1 DFQATT, CDR2 SNEGSKA (reference sequence). The CDR3 loop reads CSARTGAPNRYEQYF. The CDR3 DNA reads TGCAGTGCTAGAACGGGCGCCCCGAACCGCTACGAGCAGTACTTC.

This clonotype was counted a few times. This chain links TRBV3-1 with TRBJ2-7; no reliable D call. V lost 1 base, J lost 0 bases, and 7 bases lay in between. The CDR3 consists of 14 residues. The V gene's germline CDR1 is LGHDT and CDR2 YNNKEL (reference sequence). In DNA, the CDR3 is TGTGCCAGCAGCCAAGCGATACACTCCTACGAGCAGTACTTC. Its protein product is CASSQAIHSYEQYF.

The gene calls are TRBV29-1 and TRBJ2-7, with unresolved D. The CDR3 loop spans 13 amino acids. Germline CDR1 is SQVTM and CDR2 is ANQGSEA. The V and J ends lost 4 bases and 0 bases respectively, with 10 bases between them. For the CDR3, the DNA is TGCAGCGTTGTTCCAGTGAGCTCCTACGAGCAGTACTTC. Its protein is CSVVPVSSYEQYF.

V usage is TRBV4-1 and J usage is TRBJ2-3; 7 bases fit TRBD2. The CDR3 covers 15 residues. The V segment lost 6 bases and the J segment 4 bases; nucleotides outside the gene matches: 10. CDR1 is MGHRA, CDR2 YSYEKL, per germline. The CDR3 spells CASSLSGIDPDTQYF. The CDR3 bases are TGCGCCAGCAGTCTCAGCGGGATTGATCCAGATACGCAGTATTTT.

Turning to this clonotype: This may stem from a read error, because a much larger clone lies one nucleotide away. The V and J genes are TRBV9 and TRBJ2-7, with TRBD1 as a possible D gene (6 bases). The CDR3 covers 15 residues. Germline assignment: CDR1 SGDLS and CDR2 YYNGEE. Deletions cut 4 bases from V and 3 bases from J, with 17 bases between. The CDR3 DNA sequence: TGTGCCAGCAGCCCCTCAGGGACATGGGGCTACGAGCAGTACTTC. The encoded protein is CASSPSGTWGYEQYF. Using reference TRBV9 and TRBJ2-7 for the parts outside the CDR3, the full variable domain is DSGVTQTPKHLITATGQRVTLRCSPRSGDLSVYWYQQSLDQGLQFLIQYYNGEERAKGNILERFSAQQFPDLHSELNLSSLELGDSALYFCASSPSGTWGYEQYFGPGTRLTVT.

The CDR3 DNA follows: TGTGCCAGCAGCCGCGGACTAGCGGGAGGGTACCAAGAGACCCAGTACTTC. This encodes CASSRGLAGGYQETQYF. The chain carries TRBV3-1 and TRBJ2-5; 15 bases agree with TRBD2. CDR1 LGHDT and CDR2 YNNKEL come from the germline V gene (reference sequence). This CDR3 is 17 amino acids long. Trimming at V came to 4 bases and at J to 0 bases, leaving 3 bases not matched to a gene.

The chain uses TRBV30 and TRBJ2-1, with D possibly being TRBD2 (5 bases). Looked up from germline, CDR1 is GTSNPN and CDR2 is SVGIG (reference sequence). V shed 8 bases and J shed 3 bases, with 26 bases lying between them. This CDR3 comprises 17 residues. Here the CDR3 DNA reads TGTGCCGGGTGGCCCCCAATACTAGATGGGGACTACAATGAGCAGTTCTTC. It yields the protein CAGWPPILDGDYNEQFF.

The rearrangement links TRBV20-1 to TRBJ1-5; TRBD1 aligns across 7 bases. The CDR3 consists of 15 residues. Germline V gene sequence: CDR1 DFQATT, CDR2 SNEGSKA (reference sequence). V was clipped by 5 bases and J by 3 bases; unmatched bases: 10. The CDR3 region is CSAVGQQGNNQPQHF. The CDR3 nucleotides are TGCAGTGCTGTGGGGCAACAGGGGAACAATCAGCCCCAGCATTTT.

The J gene is TRBJ1-3, the V gene TRBV10-3; possible D gene TRBD1, 6 bases. This CDR3 spans 13 amino acids. Trimming took off 6 bases at V and 1 base at J, with 7 bases between the two ends. Looked up from germline, CDR1 is ENHRY and CDR2 is SYGVKD. The CDR3 DNA follows: TGTGCCATCAGGGACAGTTCTGGAAACACCATATATTTT. As protein: CAIRDSSGNTIYF.

This chain uses TRBV27 with TRBJ1-1; D gene ambiguous. The germline V and J ends were trimmed by 5 bases and 3 bases, with 13 bases remaining between them. This CDR3 has 14 amino acids. Germline CDR1 is MNHEY and CDR2 is SMNVEV (reference sequence). The CDR3: CASSRTWGYTEAFF. The DNA for the CDR3 is TGTGCCAGCAGTCGTACTTGGGGTTACACTGAAGCTTTCTTT.

The chain couples TRBV7-9 to TRBJ2-7; a weak D match, TRBD1 (6 bases). The germline V and J ends were trimmed by 5 bases and 2 bases, with 16 bases remaining between them. Per the germline V gene, CDR1 is SEHNR and CDR2 is FQNEAQ (reference sequence). The CDR3 has 15 amino acids. CDR3 amino acids: CASSPRTEPTYEQYF. CDR3 in DNA: TGTGCCAGCAGCCCCCGGACAGAACCAACCTACGAGCAGTACTTC.

The chain has TRBV14 and TRBJ2-3; D remains unclear. This CDR3 is 13 amino acids long. CDR1 SGHDN and CDR2 FVKESK come from the germline V gene. Trimming left V 3 bases short and J 3 bases short, with 7 bases between. CDR3 residues: CASSQKVTDTQYF. The DNA for the CDR3 is TGTGCCAGCAGCCAGAAGGTTACAGATACGCAGTATTTT.

This clonotype was counted only a few times. The chain is built from TRBV6-6 and TRBJ2-2; 7 bases agree with TRBD2. Trimming took 5 bases from V and 5 from J; bases not matched to a gene: 8. This CDR3 contains 15 residues. Germline assignment: CDR1 MNHNY and CDR2 SVGAGI (reference sequence). Written as DNA, the CDR3 is TGTGCCAGCAGTCGGTCGAACGGGGGGACCGGGGAGCTGTTTTTT. This gives the protein CASSRSNGGTGELFF.

This clonotype was seen a few times. The J gene is TRBJ2-4, the V gene TRBV4-1; 7 bases line up with TRBD2. Trimming cost V 1 base and J 1 base; bases outside gene matches: 10. This CDR3 has 18 amino acids. Germline V gene data show CDR1 as MGHRA and CDR2 as YSYEKL. CDR3 sequence (DNA): TGCGCCAGCAGCCAAGGGATACCTAGCGGAGCTGCCAAAAACATTCAGTACTTC. Translated: CASSQGIPSGAAKNIQYF.

This clonotype appeared many times. This rearrangement joins TRBV6-6 to TRBJ1-6; a possible D gene is TRBD1 (6 bases). Germline V CDR1 and CDR2: MNHNY, SVGAGI (reference sequence). The V end lost 7 bases, the J end lost 0 bases, and 13 bases lay between the germline ends. The CDR3 spans 16 residues. CDR3 bases: TGTGCCAGCACCCTCAGGGGCAGCTCCTATAATTCACCCCTCCACTTT. It is translated as CASTLRGSSYNSPLHF.

The chain carries TRBV5-1 and TRBJ2-1, with D hard to call. This CDR3 is built from 14 residues. The germline gives CDR1 SGHRS, CDR2 YFSETQ. The V end was cut by 4 bases, the J end by 9 bases, with 17 bases between. CDR3 DNA sequence: TGCGCCAGCAGCCCTGGGTCTGAGATAGGTGAGCAGTTCTTC. This translates into CASSPGSEIGEQFF.

The V gene is TRBV7-6, the J gene TRBJ2-2; TRBD1 agrees at 8 bases. V trimming: 5 bases; J trimming: 4 bases; junction bases outside the gene matches: 9. The CDR3 is made up of 16 amino acids. CDR1 SGHVS and CDR2 FNYEAQ come from the germline V gene. CDR3 residues: CASSPRTGPPTGELFF. The CDR3 DNA is TGTGCCAGCAGCCCGCGGACAGGGCCCCCCACCGGGGAGCTGTTTTTT.

CDR3 sequence (DNA): TGTGCCAGCAGTCCCCCGACGGGCGGATACAATGAGCAGTTCTTC. This gives the protein CASSPPTGGYNEQFF. The chain employs TRBV28 and TRBJ2-1; D gene uncertain. V lost 5 bases to trimming and J lost 4 bases, with 15 bases between them. The germline V gene encodes CDR1 MDHEN and CDR2 SYDVKM. This CDR3 spans 15 amino acids.

The chain employs TRBV7-6 and TRBJ1-1; D unclear. The V gene lost 4 bases and the J gene lost 3 bases, with 9 bases spanning the gap. CDR1 is SGHVS and CDR2 is FNYEAQ in the germline V gene. This CDR3 is built from 13 residues. CDR3 in amino acids: CASSSQSYTEAFF. As DNA, the CDR3 is TGTGCCAGCAGCTCCCAGTCGTACACTGAAGCTTTCTTT.